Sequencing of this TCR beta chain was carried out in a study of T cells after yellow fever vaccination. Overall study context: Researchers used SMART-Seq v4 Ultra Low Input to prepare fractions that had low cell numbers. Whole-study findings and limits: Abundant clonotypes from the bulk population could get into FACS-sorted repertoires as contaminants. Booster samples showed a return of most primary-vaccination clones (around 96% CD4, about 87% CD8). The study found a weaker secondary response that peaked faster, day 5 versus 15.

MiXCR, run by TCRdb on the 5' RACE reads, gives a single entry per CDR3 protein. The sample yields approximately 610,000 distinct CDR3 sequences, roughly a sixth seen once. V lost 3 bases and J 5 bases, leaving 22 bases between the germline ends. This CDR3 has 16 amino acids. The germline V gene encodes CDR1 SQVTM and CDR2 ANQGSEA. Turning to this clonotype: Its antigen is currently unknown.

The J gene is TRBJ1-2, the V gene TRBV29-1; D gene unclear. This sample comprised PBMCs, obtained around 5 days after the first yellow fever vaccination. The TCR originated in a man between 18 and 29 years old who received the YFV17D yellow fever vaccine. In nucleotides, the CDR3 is TGCAGCGTTGACTCCGGCAGTTTTACTAGTGGGTATGGCTACACCTTC. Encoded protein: CSVDSGSFTSGYGYTF.